These T cell receptor beta chains were read from a single sample in a study of T cell changes during pregnancy in multiple sclerosis. Assay: immunoSEQ multiplex PCR; the TCRdb copy retains only in-frame clones and omits some. The repertoire holds fewer than 50,000 clones, with almost 95% as singletons. The sample was CD8+ T cells from peripheral blood mononuclear cells, taken in the first trimester of pregnancy. These receptors all stem from a female donor with multiple sclerosis, enrolled in a pregnancy study. CDR3s include the opening cysteine and the closing phenylalanine or tryptophan. D genes are given only for firm matches. Some rows have no size entry. The others give once, few or many, or a class for an expanded clone.

j_gene,d_gene,v_gene,abundance,CDR3aa,CDR3nt
TRBJ1-4,NA,TRBV7-9,once,CASSYDPRGGEKLFF,TGTGCCAGCAGTTACGATCCCAGGGGCGGCGAAAAACTGTTTTTT
TRBJ2-7,TRBD1,TRBV5-1,NA,CASSPQGAREQYF,TGCGCCAGCAGCCCACAGGGGGCGCGGGAGCAGTACTTC
TRBJ2-5,NA,TRBV7-9,NA,CASSHSPLTEYF,TGTGCCAGCAGCCACTCCCCATTGACTGAGTACTTC
TRBJ1-1,TRBD1,TRBV5-4,NA,CASRLDRAPPWNTEAFF,TGTGCCAGCAGACTTGACAGGGCTCCCCCTTGGAACACTGAAGCTTTCTTT
TRBJ2-1,NA,TRBV27,NA,CASSSVGGEQFF,TGTGCCAGCAGTTCCGTAGGGGGTGAGCAGTTCTTC
TRBJ1-1,NA,TRBV2,NA,CASSVEPIKEEAFF,TGTGCCAGCAGTGTAGAACCTATTAAAGAGGAAGCTTTCTTT
TRBJ2-7,NA,TRBV4-1,NA,CASSYYSQGDEQYF,TGCGCCAGCAGCTACTACTCACAGGGAGACGAGCAGTACTTC
TRBJ2-7,TRBD1,TRBV25-1,NA,CASSEYSAGGTYEQYF,TGTGCCAGCAGTGAATATTCGGCAGGGGGAACCTACGAGCAGTACTTC
TRBJ2-1,NA,TRBV4-2,NA,CASSQEWRPSSYNEQFF,TGTGCCAGCAGCCAAGAATGGCGGCCGAGCTCCTACAATGAGCAGTTCTTC
TRBJ1-1,NA,TRBV28,NA,CASSQRRAYVAEAFF,TGTGCCAGCAGTCAACGCAGGGCCTATGTAGCTGAAGCTTTCTTT
TRBJ2-7,TRBD2,TRBV27,NA,CASGRPSGGAKYEQYF,TGTGCCAGCGGTCGACCGAGCGGGGGGGCTAAGTACGAGCAGTACTTC
TRBJ1-3,NA,TRBV5-1,NA,CASSLEGADSGNTIYF,TGCGCCAGCAGCTTGGAAGGGGCCGACTCTGGAAACACCATATATTTT
TRBJ2-6,TRBD1,TRBV4-3,NA,CASSQATGTGGFGANVLTF,TGCGCCAGCAGCCAGGCGACCGGGACAGGGGGGTTTGGGGCCAACGTCCTGACTTTC